These 6 T cell receptor gamma chains came from one sample sequenced in a study of Vδ1+ human thymocytes. Whole-study results and caveats: Highly polyclonal TRG and TRD repertoires with Gaussian CDR3 length distributions appeared in thymus.

Extracted RNA was reverse transcribed into cDNA. Pooled V-gene forward primers with one constant-region reverse primer generated the CDR3 amplicons by multiplex PCR. TCRdb reanalyzed the multiplex PCR reads using CATT. The sample contains several thousand gamma-chain clones, less than 70% of which appear only once. Which antigens these TCRs recognize remains unknown. Source material: Vdelta1+ gamma-delta thymocytes from the thymus. Regarding subset: FACS-sorted CD3+ TCRalphabeta- TCRVdelta1+ TCRVdelta2- thymocytes. All receptors derive from a girl under two years old who had congenital heart surgery.

V and J are TRGV2 and TRGJ1 or TRGJ2. Germline matching of the DNA provided the J gene here, since TCRdb leaves it blank. Germline trimming cut 0 bases from V and 9 bases from J; bases unmatched to any gene: 11. Germline V CDR1 and CDR2: EGSNGY, YDSYNSKV. The CDR3 has 14 residues. The CDR3 sequence: CATWDGRPGLKKLF. The CDR3 region has the DNA TGTGCCACCTGGGACGGGCGACCGGGTCTTAAGAAACTCTTT.

The chain recombines TRGV3 with TRGJ1 or TRGJ2. The J gene, absent from TCRdb, was called here by matching the DNA to germline. The V gene end was trimmed by 3 bases and the J gene end by 4 bases; junction bases not matched to a gene: 12. Germline assignment: CDR1 VTNTFY and CDR2 YDVSTARD (reference sequence). The CDR3 totals 15 residues. This CDR3 reads CATWDHLDLYYKKLF. For the CDR3, the DNA is TGTGCCACCTGGGACCATCTTGATCTCTATTATAAGAAACTCTTT.

J is TRGJ1 or TRGJ2 and V is TRGV5. Matching the DNA to germline supplied the J gene, which TCRdb does not give. Germline CDR1 VINAFY, CDR2 YDVSNSKD. Trimming took 2 bases from V and 0 from J; bases not matched to a gene: 10. The CDR3 runs to 16 residues. The CDR3 DNA sequence: TGTGCCACCTGGGACAAGCCCGCGTCGAATTATTATAAGAAACTCTTT. This gives the protein CATWDKPASNYYKKLF.

J gene calling gave no result, while the V gene is TRGV2. The germline V gene has CDR1 EGSNGY and CDR2 YDSYNSKV. This CDR3 spans 11 amino acids. The DNA for the CDR3 is TGTGCCACCTGGGACGGGCGGTCTCAACTCTTT. Translating gives CATWDGRSQLF.

The chain carries TRGV2 and TRGJ1 or TRGJ2. Here the J gene came from matching the DNA to germline, since TCRdb omits it. Per germline, CDR1 EGSNGY and CDR2 YDSYNSKV. J lost 5 bases, V lost 2 bases, and 6 bases had no gene match. There are 13 residues in the CDR3. The CDR3 bases are TGTGCCACCTGGGACGCACCGGATTATAAGAAACTCTTT. Its translation is CATWDAPDYKKLF.

A few counts support this clone. This rearrangement joins TRGV4 to TRGJ1 or TRGJ2. The J gene is not listed in TCRdb, so it was assigned here from a DNA match to germline. V was clipped by 4 bases and J by 0 bases; unmatched bases: 3. The CDR3 is 13 amino acids. Germline CDR1 is EGSTGY and CDR2 is YDSYTSSV. Here the CDR3 DNA reads TGTGCCACCTGGGACTGGAATTATTATAAGAAACTCTTT. Protein: CATWDWNYYKKLF.